These T cell receptor beta chains were read from a single sample in a study of cytomegalovirus exposure and HLA in healthy donors. TCRdb keeps only in-frame clones here, not all; method: immunoSEQ multiplex PCR. The data contain roughly 260,000 clones, about 86% of them singletons. Sequenced material: PBMCs. Receptors originate from a man in his late teens or twenties in good health and CMV-seronegative. The conserved cysteine and the conserved F or W are not part of the CDR3 here. The D gene is left open where the match is weak.

v_call d_call cdr3_aa
TRBV5-4 TRBD2 ASTDRAGNYEQY
TRBV28 TRBD1 ASSSSDRVITDTQY
TRBV5-4 - ASSLERAYEQY
TRBV6-5 - ASRRPQGNTGELF
TRBV4-2 - ASSQVTGGNQPQH
TRBV7-9 TRBD1 ASSLRTGPDEAF
TRBV25-1 - ASEDPGLLYEQY
TRBV11-2 - ASSQGEGGGNQPQH
TRBV5-4 TRBD1 ASSRTGVSYEQY
TRBV6-5 - ASMRGMPYNEQF
TRBV5-4 - ASSLGAGGVLYNSPLH
TRBV6-5 TRBD1 ASSYQDREYGYT
TRBV6-1 - ASSERGGDNYGYT
TRBV28 - ASGRTTTNEKLF
TRBV6-5 TRBD1 ASSPRDRDDSPLH
TRBV28 TRBD1 ASKRTGVTGELF
TRBV19 - ASTFDARGSPLH
TRBV9 TRBD1 ASSSGQGGEQY
TRBV14 - ASSQSLSSYNEQF
TRBV7-2 - ASSLVRTTNYGYT
TRBV30 - AWSVHGGANEKLF
TRBV12-5 - ASGLHGLSGANVLT
TRBV6-5 TRBD1 ASSTMDRVGQPQH
TRBV4-1 TRBD2 ASSKEGALAGVYEQY
TRBV6-5 - ASSAGRGRTGELF
TRBV11-3 TRBD2 ASSLVSGTSGTDTQY
TRBV18 TRBD1 ASSPTGGDQPQH
TRBV7-9 - ASSFQGNGYT
TRBV29-1 - SVFLDRSSYEQY
TRBV29-1 - SVGGQAETQY
TRBV28 TRBD1 ASSLGTGRQY
TRBV6-1 TRBD2 ASSEGLAGGWNHLNEQF
TRBV5-1 - ASSPNPRGGVREKLF
TRBV10-3 - AIRGMGEESTDTQY
TRBV6-1 TRBD2 ASMLGGSYEQY
TRBV6-4 - ASSYPPEGCEQY
TRBV6-1 TRBD2 ASSEATSGAHEQY
TRBV28 TRBD1 ASSLRQGTLHEQY
TRBV19 - ASTQGYEQY
TRBV4-1 - ASSHRGTDTQY
TRBV6-6 - ASSHPGETQY
TRBV29-1 - SVGGGQETQY
TRBV5-6 TRBD1 ASSLTGTEKAF
TRBV5-1 - ASSLGEEYNEQF
TRBV7-2 - ASSSQKNQPQH
TRBV30 TRBD1 AWSPTGLEQY
TRBV2 - ASGGNIQY
TRBV7-8 TRBD1 ASSSDRVPDIGTEAF